The present T cell receptor beta chain was sequenced within a study of post-analysis software for immune sequencing data. Study results and limitations: Four to six TRBV segments were more frequent in patients than controls; TRBV5-6, TRBV5-1 and TRBV20-1 belonged to this group. In multiple sclerosis, normalized Chao1 diversity was significantly below that of controls.

This clonotype was seen only a few times. The antigen is unknown. The TCR beta cDNA libraries carried unique molecular identifiers. TCRdb fed the PCR reads into MiXCR, producing one record per CDR3 protein. Of fewer than 850,000 distinct CDR3 sequences in the sample, roughly 27% were seen once. From germline, CDR1 is SGHTA and CDR2 FQGNSA. The CDR3 totals 14 residues. V trimming: 0 bases; J trimming: 7 bases; junction bases outside the gene matches: 5. J is TRBJ1-2 and V is TRBV7-2; the match to TRBD1 covers 7 bases. Sequencing was carried out using blood. The receptor's source is a girl between 10 and 17 years old with multiple sclerosis. The CDR3 sequence: CASSLAVWTGGYTF. In DNA form, the CDR3 reads TGTGCCAGCAGCTTAGCGGTCTGGACAGGTGGCTACACCTTC.